These 20 T cell receptor beta chains were all obtained from the same sample, sequenced in a study of cytomegalovirus exposure and HLA in healthy donors (dated by TCRdb to 2016 to 2017). The library came from the immunoSEQ multiplex PCR assay. The multiplex PCR relied on a mix of 60 forward primers for TCR Vbeta segments and 13 reverse primers for TCR Jbeta segments. TCRdb took this table from immuneACCESS and kept in-frame rearrangements with V and J called. Such tables lack part of the clones; where checked against another copy, unresolved V genes explain under half of the gap, and the rest is unexplained. The sample includes roughly 140,000 clones, with around 78% observed a single time. The ten largest clones represent 3% of the sample. Source material: PBMCs. The receptor set was obtained from a man aged 35-49 years in good health and CMV-seropositive.

The chain employs TRBV14 and TRBJ2-2, with TRBD1 matching 9 bases. The J segment lost 9 bases and the V segment lost 4 bases, leaving 12 bases of the junction unmatched. The CDR3 runs to 16 residues. CDR1 is SGHDN and CDR2 is FVKESK in the germline V gene. The CDR3 bases are TGTGCCAGCAGCCTCGGACAGGGGCTAGGGTACCGGGAGCTGTTTTTT. Its protein product is CASSLGQGLGYRELFF.

The chain joins TRBV7-7 to TRBJ2-1; 12 nucleotides align to TRBD2. V was pared by 5 bases and J by 13 bases, with 12 bases of the junction left unmatched. The germline gives CDR1 SSHAT, CDR2 FNYEAQ (reference sequence). This CDR3 spans 15 amino acids. The CDR3, as DNA: TGTGCCAGCAGCACCCTGTTACTAGCGGGAGGTGAACAGTTCTTC. This gives the protein CASSTLLLAGGEQFF.

This clone was recorded only once. At one boundary the junction diverges from the germline segment, which might be a read error. In the same sample, other DNA sequences code for this CDR3. The chain employs TRBV6-5 and TRBJ1-4; D might be TRBD1 (6 bases). Per the germline V gene, CDR1 is MNHEY and CDR2 is SVGAGI. There are 14 residues in the CDR3. CDR3 sequence (DNA): TGTGCCAGCAGCCGGGGGGCAACTAATGAAAAGCTGTTTTTT. Amino acids: CASSRGATNEKLFF.

As to this clone: The same CDR3 can be traced to other DNA sequences in this sample. CDR3 coding DNA: TGTGCCAGCAGCCCATCAGTCGTGAACACTGAAGCTTTCTTT. Translating it yields CASSPSVVNTEAFF. The rearrangement joins TRBV5-4 to TRBJ1-1; D not certain. Germline V lookup: CDR1 SGHNT, CDR2 YYREEE (reference sequence). Trimming removed 4 bases from V and 0 bases from J, with 10 bases in between. The CDR3 length is 14 residues.

The chain uses TRBV14 and TRBJ2-6, with 10 bases identical to TRBD1. V lost 4 bases and J lost 2; bases outside the gene matches: 5. CDR1 is SGHDN and CDR2 is FVKESK in the germline V gene. The CDR3 runs to 17 residues. The CDR3 nucleotides are TGTGCCAGCAGCCCTAGACAGGGGGCAGCTGGGGCCAACGTCCTGACTTTC. It codes for CASSPRQGAAGANVLTF.

The chain has TRBV5-8 and TRBJ2-6; D perhaps matches TRBD1 (6 bases). V lost 0 bases and J 2 bases, leaving 6 bases between the germline ends. The CDR3 consists of 15 residues. The V gene's germline CDR1 is SGHTS and CDR2 YDEGEE. CDR3 in DNA: TGTGCCAGCAGCTTGGGACAGGCTGGGGCCAACGTCCTGACTTTC. It encodes CASSLGQAGANVLTF.

This sequence joins TRBV6-5 and TRBJ1-6, with TRBD1 identical over 7 bases. This CDR3 is 12 amino acids long. The trim removed 7 bases at V and 9 bases at J, leaving 3 bases unmatched. CDR1 is MNHEY, CDR2 SVGAGI, per germline. The CDR3: CASKGGGSPLHF. Written as DNA, the CDR3 is TGTGCCAGCAAAGGGGGCGGTTCACCCCTCCACTTT.

This clone has a handful of counts. The rearrangement joins TRBV29-1 to TRBJ2-5; 7 bases line up with TRBD1. The CDR3 totals 13 residues. The germline CDR1 and CDR2 sequences are SQVTM and ANQGSEA. J gave up 3 bases and V 6 bases, and 7 bases lay outside the gene matches. CDR3 DNA sequence: TGCAGCGTCCGACGGACAGGAAAAGAGACCCAGTACTTC. It yields the protein CSVRRTGKETQYF.

The chain recombines TRBV7-9 with TRBJ2-6; maybe TRBD2 (6 bases). Germline CDR1 is SEHNR and CDR2 is FQNEAQ (reference sequence). The length of the CDR3 is 16 residues. V lost 8 bases, J lost 2 bases, and 16 bases lay in between. The CDR3 is CASVPEGWAGANVLTF. CDR3 coding DNA: TGTGCCAGCGTCCCGGAGGGTTGGGCTGGGGCCAACGTCCTGACTTTC.

V usage is TRBV7-9 and J usage is TRBJ2-7; the match to TRBD2 covers 9 bases. This CDR3 spans 13 amino acids. The germline CDR1 and CDR2 sequences are SEHNR and FQNEAQ (reference sequence). J was trimmed by 5 bases and V by 8 bases; bases with no gene match: 7. In DNA form, the CDR3 reads TGTGCCAGCGTAAGCGGGAGGACTGACGAGCAGTACTTC. Protein product: CASVSGRTDEQYF. Looking up the rest from reference TRBV7-9 and TRBJ2-7 gives the full variable domain: DTGVSQNPRHKITKRGQNVTFRCDPISEHNRLYWYRQTLGQGPEFLTYFQNEAQLEKSRLLSDRFSAERPKGSFSTLEIQRTEQGDSAMYLCASVSGRTDEQYFGPGTRLTVT.

This clone was seen a few times. The V call is TRBV27, the J call TRBJ2-1; 7 nucleotides match TRBD2. The CDR3 has 13 residues. CDR1 and CDR2 (germline): MNHEY, SMNVEV (reference sequence). V shed 2 bases and J 14 bases; nucleotides not matched to a gene: 9. CDR3 sequence: CASSLNAGELEFF. CDR3 in DNA: TGTGCCAGCAGTTTAAATGCGGGAGAGTTGGAGTTCTTC.

This sequence joins TRBV4-2 and TRBJ1-5, with a possible D match to TRBD1 (5 bases). CDR1 and CDR2 from the germline V gene are LGHNA and YNFKEQ. The length of the CDR3 is 15 residues. V shed 1 base and J shed 7 bases, with 14 bases lying between them. The CDR3 is CASSQVLTGTQPQHF. CDR3 coding DNA: TGTGCCAGCAGCCAAGTGTTAACAGGCACCCAGCCCCAGCATTTT.

This clone was observed a few times. The chain has TRBV5-1 and TRBJ2-3; D remains unclear. V lost 2 bases, J lost 2 bases, and 6 bases lay in between. CDR1 SGHRS and CDR2 YFSETQ come from the germline V gene. The CDR3 runs to 13 residues. The CDR3 sequence is CASSFSLTDTQYF. Written as DNA, the CDR3 is TGCGCCAGCAGCTTTAGCCTCACAGATACGCAGTATTTT.

This chain joins TRBV5-1 and TRBJ2-1; D may be TRBD1 (5 bases). V lost 0 bases to trimming and J lost 7 bases, with 14 bases between them. This CDR3 region has 15 residues. CDR1 is SGHRS and CDR2 is YFSETQ in the germline V gene. This chain's CDR3 is CASSLVLQARNEQFF. In nucleotides, the CDR3 is TGCGCCAGCAGCTTGGTATTACAGGCGAGGAATGAGCAGTTCTTC.

This sequence joins TRBV25-1 and TRBJ1-2, with 9 bases matching TRBD1. The CDR3 consists of 15 residues. The V segment lost 4 bases and the J segment 2 bases; nucleotides outside the gene matches: 5. Germline V gives CDR1 MGHDK, CDR2 SYGVNS. As DNA, the CDR3 is TGTGCCAGCAGTGCGCCCGGGACAGGGAACTATGGCTACACCTTC. Its translation: CASSAPGTGNYGYTF.

The V and J genes are TRBV28 and TRBJ2-5; TRBD1 is a possible D gene (6 bases). The CDR3 consists of 13 residues. Germline loops: CDR1 MDHEN, CDR2 SYDVKM. V lost 10 bases and J 3 bases, leaving 15 bases between the germline ends. CDR3 loop: CATQETGEETQYF. For the CDR3, the DNA is TGTGCCACCCAAGAGACAGGAGAAGAGACCCAGTACTTC. The whole variable domain, filled in from reference TRBV28 and TRBJ2-5, reads DVKVTQSSRYLVKRTGEKVFLECVQDMDHENMFWYRQDPGLGLRLIYFSYDVKMKEKGDIPEGYSVSREKKERFSLILESASTNQTSMYLCATQETGEETQYFGPGTRLLVL.

The V call is TRBV9, the J call TRBJ1-2; possibly TRBD1 for D (6 bases). V shed 3 bases and J shed 8 bases, with 14 bases lying between them. Germline V gene data show CDR1 as SGDLS and CDR2 as YYNGEE. The CDR3 consists of 13 residues. The CDR3 protein is CASSAFTGLGYTF. The DNA of the CDR3 is TGTGCCAGCAGCGCTTTTACAGGGCTCGGCTACACCTTC.

The chain is built from TRBV6-1 and TRBJ2-7; 10 positions agree with TRBD2. This CDR3 is 14 amino acids long. With 6 bases clipped from V and 7 bases from J, the junction kept 9 bases outside the gene matches. The germline V gene has CDR1 MNHNS and CDR2 SASEGT. CDR3 in DNA: TGTGCCAGCAGGAGGACTAGCGGCCTGGGGGAGCAGTACTTC. Amino acids: CASRRTSGLGEQYF.

The rearrangement links TRBV29-1 to TRBJ1-4; a possible D gene is TRBD1 (5 bases). The CDR3 spans 14 residues. Trimming shortened V by 7 bases and J by 0 bases, and 12 bases separated the two germline ends. The V gene's germline CDR1 is SQVTM and CDR2 ANQGSEA. The CDR3 sequence is CSARDSSTNEKLFF. In nucleotides, the CDR3 is TGCAGCGCCAGGGACTCCTCAACTAATGAAAAACTGTTTTTT. The full variable domain, in which reference TRBV29-1 and TRBJ1-4 provide the parts outside the CDR3, is SAVISQKPSRDICQRGTSLTIQCQVDSQVTMMFWYRQQPGQSLTLIATANQGSEATYESGFVIDKFPISRPNLTFSTLTVSNMSPEDSSIYLCSARDSSTNEKLFFGSGTQLSVL.

The chain joins TRBV9 to TRBJ1-4; D is possibly TRBD1 (5 bases). Trimming took 0 bases from V and 5 from J, leaving 8 bases between them. The CDR3 runs to 14 residues. Germline values: CDR1 SGDLS, CDR2 YYNGEE. DNA of the CDR3: TGTGCCAGCAGCGTAGAAGCAGGGAATGAAAAACTGTTTTTT. This gives the protein CASSVEAGNEKLFF.